This T cell receptor (beta chain) was found in a study of patients and donors after allogeneic stem cell transplantation. The CDR3 has 14 amino acids. Germline CDR1 SQVTM, CDR2 ANQGSEA. V lost 1 base and J lost 1, with 10 bases in between. TCRdb re-called the RT-PCR reads with MiXCR, one entry per CDR3 protein. This sample yields around 200,000 distinct CDR3 sequences, of which about 37% are seen a single time; around 10% belongs to the top ten. Sequencing was carried out using blood, either unsorted or a sorted T cell fraction (not recorded which). The receptor was isolated from a human donor who was either an allogeneic HSCT recipient or a stem cell or donor lymphocyte infusion donor (not recorded which). It is not recorded whose cells these are; they may come from a transplant donor. V is TRBV29-1 and J is TRBJ1-1, with a possible D match to TRBD1 (6 bases). In DNA form, the CDR3 reads TGCAGCGTTGAAGTGCGGGGACAGAACACTGAAGCTTTCTTT. Protein sequence: CSVEVRGQNTEAFF.